This T cell receptor beta chain was found in a study of cytomegalovirus exposure and HLA in healthy donors. Study observations and caveats: What was likely a sequencing artifact was a cluster of highly shared sequence variants. Cytomegalovirus association was assigned to around 150 TCR beta chains. Association of a missense DCLRE1C variant with TCR beta V- and J-gene trimming was reported in a later analysis.

Germline CDR1 reads WSHSY; CDR2 reads SAAADI. Germline trimming cut 3 bases from V and 7 bases from J; bases unmatched to any gene: 16. The CDR3 sequence is 17 residues long. The PCR used 60 Vbeta and 13 Jbeta primers. The data were produced by immunoSEQ multiplex PCR, yet TCRdb's version contains in-frame clones alone and is incomplete. The repertoire has 170,000 or so clones, about 80% of them found once; the top ten carry under 5%. In the case of this clone: Its antigen is not known.

The sample comprised PBMCs. The chain carries TRBV10-2 and TRBJ2-7, with 9 bases matching TRBD2. The TCR sequence derives from a young man in good health and CMV-seronegative. The CDR3 DNA follows: TGCGCCAGCAGTGACCCGCGCCCCCGCTTGAGCGGGAGGGAGCAGTACTTC. Protein product: CASSDPRPRLSGREQYF.